This T cell receptor beta chain derives from a study of OX40 agonist ivuxolimab in advanced cancers. Study-wide background: At roughly 80% male, the cohort had a mean age of 60 years, ranging from about 20 to 80.

CDR1 and CDR2 from the germline V gene are SGHNT and YYREEE (reference sequence). This CDR3 has 14 amino acids. The ends were cut back, 1 base at V and 2 bases at J, with 4 bases in the middle. Produced via immunoSEQ multiplex PCR; TCRdb's table is partial and in-frame only. Of 40,000 to 55,000 clones listed, about four fifths are singletons. Note on this clone: Its antigen is undetermined.

General observations from the study: CD8+ T cells showed, on average, more clonal expansion than CD4+ cells.

The V and J genes are TRBV5-4 and TRBJ2-6; D is ambiguous. Sequences were derived from CD4+ or CD8+ T cells sorted from blood, sampled in a trial of the OX40 agonist ivuxolimab. The clonotype comes from an adult with an advanced solid tumor such as melanoma, head and neck, liver or kidney cancer. CDR3 protein: CASSLSAGANVLTF. The CDR3 bases are TGTGCCAGCAGCTTGAGCGCTGGGGCCAACGTCCTGACTTTC.